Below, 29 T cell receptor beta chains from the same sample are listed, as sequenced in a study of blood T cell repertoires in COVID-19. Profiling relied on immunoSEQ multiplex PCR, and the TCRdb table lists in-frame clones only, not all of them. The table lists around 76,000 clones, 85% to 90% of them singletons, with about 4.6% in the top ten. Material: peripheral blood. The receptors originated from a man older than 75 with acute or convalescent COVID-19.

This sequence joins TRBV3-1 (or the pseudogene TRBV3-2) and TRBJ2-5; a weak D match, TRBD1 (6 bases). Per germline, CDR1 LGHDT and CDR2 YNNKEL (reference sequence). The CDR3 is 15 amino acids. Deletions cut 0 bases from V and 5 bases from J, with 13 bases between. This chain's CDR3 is CASSQDQGSVETQYF. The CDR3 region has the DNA TGTGCCAGCAGCCAAGATCAGGGGTCGGTCGAGACCCAGTACTTC.

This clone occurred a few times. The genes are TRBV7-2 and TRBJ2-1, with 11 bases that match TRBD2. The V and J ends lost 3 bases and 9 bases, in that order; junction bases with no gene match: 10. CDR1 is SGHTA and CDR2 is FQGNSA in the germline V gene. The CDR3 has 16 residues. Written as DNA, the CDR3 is TGTGCCAGCAGCTTTTTAGCGGGGGGGCACTTGCCTGAGCAGTTCTTC. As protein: CASSFLAGGHLPEQFF.

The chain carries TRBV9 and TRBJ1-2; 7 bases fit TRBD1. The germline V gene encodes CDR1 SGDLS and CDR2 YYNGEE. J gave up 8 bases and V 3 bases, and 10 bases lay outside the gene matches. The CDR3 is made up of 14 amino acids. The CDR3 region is CASSAQGVRLGYTF. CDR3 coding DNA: TGTGCCAGCAGCGCCCAGGGGGTGCGACTGGGCTACACCTTC.

CDR3 loop: CASSPSWGGSYGYTF. For the CDR3, the DNA is TGTGCCAGCTCACCCTCGTGGGGGGGTAGCTATGGCTACACCTTC. This chain uses TRBV18 with TRBJ1-2, with a tentative D call TRBD1 (5 bases). This CDR3 spans 15 amino acids. Germline V gene sequence: CDR1 KGHSH, CDR2 LQKENI. V lost 3 bases and J 4 bases, leaving 15 bases between the germline ends.

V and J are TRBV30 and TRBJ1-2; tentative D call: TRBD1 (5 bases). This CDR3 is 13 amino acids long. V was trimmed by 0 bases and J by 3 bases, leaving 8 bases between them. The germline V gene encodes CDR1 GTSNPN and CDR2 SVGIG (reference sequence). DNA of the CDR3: TGTGCCTGGAGTGTAGGGGTCTACTATGGCTACACCTTC. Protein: CAWSVGVYYGYTF.

The CDR3: CASSPSGEQYF. For the CDR3, the DNA is TGTGCCAGCTCACCATCGGGTGAGCAGTACTTC. This chain links TRBV18 with TRBJ2-7, with unresolved D. Germline V CDR1 and CDR2: KGHSH, LQKENI. This CDR3 has 11 residues. The germline V and J ends were trimmed by 2 bases and 7 bases, with 6 bases remaining between them. Full variable domain (rest looked up from reference TRBV18 and TRBJ2-7): NAGVMQNPRHLVRRRGQEARLRCSPMKGHSHVYWYRQLPEEGLKFMVYLQKENIIDESGMPKERFSAEFPKEGPSILRIQQVVRGDSAAYFCASSPSGEQYFGPGTRLTVT.

This chain's CDR3 is CASNQGNQPQHF. CDR3 bases: TGTGCCAGCAACCAGGGGAATCAGCCCCAGCATTTT. This chain joins TRBV28 and TRBJ1-5; perhaps TRBD1 as D (6 bases). This CDR3 is built from 12 residues. V dropped 7 bases and J dropped 4 bases, with 8 bases sitting between them. Germline loops: CDR1 MDHEN, CDR2 SYDVKM.

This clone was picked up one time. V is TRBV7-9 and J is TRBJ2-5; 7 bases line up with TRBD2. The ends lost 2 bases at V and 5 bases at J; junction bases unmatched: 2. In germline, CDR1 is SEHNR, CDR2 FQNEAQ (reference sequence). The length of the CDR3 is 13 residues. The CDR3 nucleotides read TGTGCCAGCAGCTTAAGGGGAGGGGAGACCCAGTACTTC. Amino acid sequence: CASSLRGGETQYF.

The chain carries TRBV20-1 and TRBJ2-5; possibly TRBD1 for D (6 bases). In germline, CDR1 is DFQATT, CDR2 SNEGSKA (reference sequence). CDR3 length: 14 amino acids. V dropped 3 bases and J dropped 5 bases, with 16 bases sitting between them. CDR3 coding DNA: TGCAGTGCTAGTTTTTCAGGGGTCGGGGAGACCCAGTACTTC. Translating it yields CSASFSGVGETQYF.

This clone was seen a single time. The CDR3 DNA sequence: TGCGCCAGCAGCCAAGGAAAAGACAGGGGGCTGATTAATAGCAATCAGCCCCAGCATTTT. This codes for CASSQGKDRGLINSNQPQHF. The chain combines TRBV4-3 with TRBJ1-5; 10 bases map to TRBD1. The V segment lost 1 base and the J segment 0 bases; nucleotides outside the gene matches: 12. The CDR3 length is 20 residues. The germline V gene has CDR1 LGHNA and CDR2 YSLEER.

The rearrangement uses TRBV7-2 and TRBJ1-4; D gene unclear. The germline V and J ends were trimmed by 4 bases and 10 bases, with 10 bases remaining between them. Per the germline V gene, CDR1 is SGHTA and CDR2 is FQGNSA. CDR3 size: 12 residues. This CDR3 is CASSSPGGKLFF. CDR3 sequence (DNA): TGTGCCAGCAGCTCTCCTGGAGGAAAACTGTTTTTT.

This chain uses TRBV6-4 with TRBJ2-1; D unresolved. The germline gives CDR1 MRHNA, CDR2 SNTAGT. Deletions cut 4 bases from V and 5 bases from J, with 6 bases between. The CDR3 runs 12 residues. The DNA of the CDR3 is TGTGCCAGCAGTGCTACTGACAATGAGCAGTTCTTC. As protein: CASSATDNEQFF.

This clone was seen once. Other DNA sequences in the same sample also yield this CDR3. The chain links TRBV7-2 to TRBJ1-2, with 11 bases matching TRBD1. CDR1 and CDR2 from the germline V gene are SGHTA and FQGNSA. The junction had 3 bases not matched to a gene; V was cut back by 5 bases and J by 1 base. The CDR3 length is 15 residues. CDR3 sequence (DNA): TGTGCCAGCAGCCCAGGGACAGGGGGTAACTATGGCTACACCTTC. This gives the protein CASSPGTGGNYGYTF.

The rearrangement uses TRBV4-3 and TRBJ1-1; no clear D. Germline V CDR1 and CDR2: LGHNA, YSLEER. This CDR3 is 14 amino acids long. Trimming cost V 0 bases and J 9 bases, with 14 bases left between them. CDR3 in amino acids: CASSQDRGLVKAFF. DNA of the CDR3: TGCGCCAGCAGCCAAGATCGAGGGTTAGTAAAAGCTTTCTTT.

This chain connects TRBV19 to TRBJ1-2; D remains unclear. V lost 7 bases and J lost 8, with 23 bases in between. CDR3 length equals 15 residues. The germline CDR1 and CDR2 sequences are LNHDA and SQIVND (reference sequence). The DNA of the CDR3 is TGTGCCAGTATCGCGCGGTCCGACCATATGAAGGGCTACACCTTC. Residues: CASIARSDHMKGYTF.

The chain's CDR3 is CSVVQESNQPQHF. CDR3 sequence (DNA): TGCAGCGTTGTACAGGAAAGCAATCAGCCCCAGCATTTT. The V and J genes are TRBV29-1 and TRBJ1-5; D possibly corresponds to TRBD1 (5 bases). Germline V lookup: CDR1 SQVTM, CDR2 ANQGSEA. The V end was cut by 4 bases, the J end by 1 base, with 8 bases between. The CDR3 length is 13 residues.

CDR3 nucleotides: TGTGCCAGCTCACCCGGGGGGATAGCGGATACGCAGTATTTT. This gives the protein CASSPGGIADTQYF. The genes are TRBV18 and TRBJ2-3, with TRBD2 matching 7 bases. The CDR3 is 14 amino acids. The V gene's germline CDR1 is KGHSH and CDR2 LQKENI. After removal of 3 bases from V and 6 bases from J, the junction contained 6 bases not matched to a gene.

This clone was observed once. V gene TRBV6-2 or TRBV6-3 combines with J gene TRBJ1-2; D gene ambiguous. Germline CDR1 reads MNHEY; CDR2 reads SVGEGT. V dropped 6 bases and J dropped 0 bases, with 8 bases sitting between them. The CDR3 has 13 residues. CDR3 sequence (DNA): TGTGCCAGCAGCCGCGAGGCTAACTATGGCTACACCTTC. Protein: CASSREANYGYTF.

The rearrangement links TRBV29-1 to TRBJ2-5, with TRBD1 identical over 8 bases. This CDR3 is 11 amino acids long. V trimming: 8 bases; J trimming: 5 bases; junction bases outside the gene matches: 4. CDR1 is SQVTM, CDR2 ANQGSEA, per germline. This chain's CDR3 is CSSRQGETQYF. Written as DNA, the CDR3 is TGCAGCTCGAGACAGGGGGAGACCCAGTACTTC.

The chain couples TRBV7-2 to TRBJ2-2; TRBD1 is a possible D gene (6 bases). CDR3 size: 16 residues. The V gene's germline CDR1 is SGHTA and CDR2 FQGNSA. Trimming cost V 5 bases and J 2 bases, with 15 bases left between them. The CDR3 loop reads CASSPPTGRNTGELFF. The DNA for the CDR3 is TGTGCCAGCAGCCCACCAACAGGGCGTAACACCGGGGAGCTGTTTTTT.

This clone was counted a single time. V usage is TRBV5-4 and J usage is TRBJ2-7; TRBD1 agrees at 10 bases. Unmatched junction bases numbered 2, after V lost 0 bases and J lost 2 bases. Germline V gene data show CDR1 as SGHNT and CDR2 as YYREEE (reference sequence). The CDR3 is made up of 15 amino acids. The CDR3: CASSLGQGATYEQYF. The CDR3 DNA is TGTGCCAGCAGCTTGGGACAGGGGGCTACCTACGAGCAGTACTTC. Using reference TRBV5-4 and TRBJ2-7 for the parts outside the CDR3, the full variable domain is ETGVTQSPTHLIKTRGQQVTLRCSSQSGHNTVSWYQQALGQGPQFIFQYYREEENGRGNFPPRFSGLQFPNYSSELNVNALELDDSALYLCASSLGQGATYEQYFGPGTRLTVT.

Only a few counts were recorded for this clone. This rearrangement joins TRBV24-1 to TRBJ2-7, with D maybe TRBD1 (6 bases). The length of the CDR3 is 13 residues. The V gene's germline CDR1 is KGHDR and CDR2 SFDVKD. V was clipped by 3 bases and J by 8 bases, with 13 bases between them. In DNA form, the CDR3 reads TGTGCCACCAGTGATATACAGGGCTCCAAGCAGTACTTC. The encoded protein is CATSDIQGSKQYF.

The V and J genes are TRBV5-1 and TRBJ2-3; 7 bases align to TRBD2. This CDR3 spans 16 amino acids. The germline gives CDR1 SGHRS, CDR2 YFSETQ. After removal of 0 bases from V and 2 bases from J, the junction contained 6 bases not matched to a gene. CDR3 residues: CASSLGQAGTTDTQYF. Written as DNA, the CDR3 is TGCGCCAGCAGCTTGGGACAAGCGGGAACCACAGATACGCAGTATTTT.

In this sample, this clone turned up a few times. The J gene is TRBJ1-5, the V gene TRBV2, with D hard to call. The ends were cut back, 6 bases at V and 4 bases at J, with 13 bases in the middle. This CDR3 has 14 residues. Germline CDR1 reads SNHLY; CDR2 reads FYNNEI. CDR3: CASRADPRNQPQHF. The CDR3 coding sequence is TGTGCCAGCAGGGCAGATCCGCGGAATCAGCCCCAGCATTTT.

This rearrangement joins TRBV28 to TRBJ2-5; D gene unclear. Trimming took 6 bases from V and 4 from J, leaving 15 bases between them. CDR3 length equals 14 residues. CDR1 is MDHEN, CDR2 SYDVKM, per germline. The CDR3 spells CASRLPSAPETQYF. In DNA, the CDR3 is TGTGCCAGCAGACTCCCTAGTGCCCCAGAGACCCAGTACTTC.

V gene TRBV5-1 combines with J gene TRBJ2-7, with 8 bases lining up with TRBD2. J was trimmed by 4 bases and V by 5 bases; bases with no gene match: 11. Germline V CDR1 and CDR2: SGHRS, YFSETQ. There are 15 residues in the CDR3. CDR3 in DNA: TGCGCCAGCAGTTTCTCCTCGGGGGGGGCGTACGAGCAGTACTTC. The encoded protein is CASSFSSGGAYEQYF. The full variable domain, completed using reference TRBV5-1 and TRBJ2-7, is KAGVTQTPRYLIKTRGQQVTLSCSPISGHRSVSWYQQTPGQGLQFLFEYFSETQRNKGNFPGRFSGRQFSNSRSEMNVSTLELGDSALYLCASSFSSGGAYEQYFGPGTRLTVT.

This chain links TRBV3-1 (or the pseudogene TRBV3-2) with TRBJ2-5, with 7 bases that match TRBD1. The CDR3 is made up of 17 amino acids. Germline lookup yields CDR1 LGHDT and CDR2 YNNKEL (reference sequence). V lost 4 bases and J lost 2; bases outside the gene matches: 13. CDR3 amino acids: CASSPSTGDELQETQYF. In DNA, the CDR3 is TGTGCCAGCAGCCCATCTACAGGGGACGAATTACAAGAGACCCAGTACTTC.

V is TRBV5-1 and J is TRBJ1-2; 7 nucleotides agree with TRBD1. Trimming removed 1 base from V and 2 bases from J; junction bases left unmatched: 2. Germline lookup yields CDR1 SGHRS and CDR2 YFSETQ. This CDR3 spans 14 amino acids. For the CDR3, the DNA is TGCGCCAGCAGCTTGTCGACAGGGAACTATGGCTACACCTTC. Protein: CASSLSTGNYGYTF.

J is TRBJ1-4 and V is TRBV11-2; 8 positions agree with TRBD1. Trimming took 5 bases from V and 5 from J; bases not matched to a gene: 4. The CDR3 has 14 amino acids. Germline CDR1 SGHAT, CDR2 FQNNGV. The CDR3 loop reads CASSPTGDNEKLFF. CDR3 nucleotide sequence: TGTGCCAGCAGCCCGACAGGGGACAATGAAAAACTGTTTTTT.